This T cell receptor (beta chain) was recovered during a study of blood T cell repertoires in COVID-19. As for the study in general: Samples of COVID-19 (acute and convalescent) were obtained from the United States, Italy and Spain.

V was shortened by 0 bases and J by 2 bases, with 12 bases between the two germline ends. The germline V gene has CDR1 SGDLS and CDR2 YYNGEE. The CDR3 has 16 amino acids. The participants were between roughly 18 and 89 years old and came from some 25 US areas. Participants had their cohort set by participant-reported clinical history. The repertoire was sequenced with immunoSEQ multiplex PCR; TCRdb's copy has only in-frame clones and lacks some. Found here are nearly 250,000 clones, roughly 85% of them singletons; the top ten hold around 9.8%. Specimen: PBMCs or T cells enriched from blood (not recorded which). This clonotype originated in a woman between 45 and 60 years old with acute COVID-19. This chain uses TRBV9 with TRBJ1-3; D may be TRBD1 (5 bases). This chain's CDR3 is CASSVGGRAAGNTIYF. The CDR3 DNA is TGTGCCAGCAGCGTAGGGGGCAGGGCGGCTGGAAACACCATATATTTT.